Presented here are 32 T cell receptor beta chains from one specimen sequenced in a study of T cells after yellow fever vaccination. MiXCR was run by TCRdb on the 5' RACE reads, yielding one entry per CDR3 protein. Seen here are 450,000 to 600,000 distinct CDR3 sequences, around a sixth observed once, and the top ten hold 15% to 20%. The sequences come from PBMCs, collected 4 to 5 days after the first yellow fever vaccination. These receptors were taken from a young man who received the YFV17D yellow fever vaccine.

This clonotype was recorded a few times. The V call is TRBV5-4, the J call TRBJ1-6; TRBD1 might be the D (5 bases). V lost 2 bases, J lost 8 bases, and 14 bases lay in between. The germline V gene encodes CDR1 SGHNT and CDR2 YYREEE (reference sequence). The length of the CDR3 is 15 residues. CDR3 sequence reads: CASSLDSTSDSPLHF. The CDR3, as DNA: TGTGCCAGCAGCTTAGACAGTACCTCGGATTCACCCCTCCACTTT.

This chain uses TRBV24-1 with TRBJ2-5; 10 bases are a match to TRBD1. Germline CDR1 and CDR2: KGHDR and SFDVKD. V dropped 4 bases and J dropped 4; count of bases not matched to a gene: 2. There are 14 residues in the CDR3. The CDR3 is CATSETGGGETQYF. The CDR3 DNA sequence: TGTGCCACCAGTGAGACAGGGGGCGGAGAGACCCAGTACTTC.

This clonotype was seen a handful of times. The rearrangement uses TRBV5-6 and TRBJ1-2; D perhaps matches TRBD1 (6 bases). Germline V gene data show CDR1 as SGHDT and CDR2 as YYEEEE. V was cut by 1 base and J by 4 bases, with 11 bases left in between. CDR3 length equals 14 residues. The DNA of the CDR3 is TGTGCCAGCAGCTTGAACAGGGCTACCTATGGCTACACCTTC. It codes for CASSLNRATYGYTF.

This chain joins TRBV7-2 and TRBJ2-3, with unresolved D. The CDR3 has 14 amino acids. V gave up 5 bases and J gave up 3 bases, with 12 bases separating them. Germline CDR1 SGHTA, CDR2 FQGNSA. The CDR3, as DNA: TGTGCCAGCAGCCGTTGGTGGTTGACAGATACGCAGTATTTT. This sequence encodes CASSRWWLTDTQYF.

This clonotype has more than one count but fewer than ten. The gene calls are TRBV7-9 and TRBJ1-2; perhaps TRBD1 as D (6 bases). From germline, CDR1 is SEHNR and CDR2 FQNEAQ (reference sequence). The ends were cut back, 1 base at V and 8 bases at J, with 23 bases in the middle. CDR3 length: 17 residues. The CDR3 nucleotides read TGTGCCAGCAGCTTAGAGGGCTGGCAGGGGAGGTTGTACGGCTACACCTTC. Its protein is CASSLEGWQGRLYGYTF.

The CDR3 coding sequence is TGTGCCAGCAGCTTATCTAGCGGGGGTGTCGGGGAGCTGTTTTTT. As protein: CASSLSSGGVGELFF. The chain couples TRBV7-8 to TRBJ2-2; 10 bases are shared with TRBD2. The CDR3 is 15 residues long. Trimming took 2 bases from V and 7 from J; bases not matched to a gene: 4. CDR1 is SGHVS, CDR2 FQNEAQ, per germline.

The chain is built from TRBV6-2 or TRBV6-3 and TRBJ1-5, with TRBD1 matching over 8 bases. Germline assignment: CDR1 MNHEY and CDR2 SVGEGT. V lost 5 bases, J lost 7 bases, and 4 bases stayed unmatched. This CDR3 has 13 residues. CDR3: CASSRTGRQPQHF. The CDR3 DNA follows: TGTGCCAGCAGTCGGACAGGGCGCCAGCCCCAGCATTTT.

The chain is built from TRBV7-9 and TRBJ1-2; tentatively, D is TRBD1 (5 bases). V lost 4 bases and J 2 bases, leaving 17 bases between the germline ends. The germline gives CDR1 SEHNR, CDR2 FQNEAQ (reference sequence). CDR3 size: 16 residues. CDR3 loop: CASSYGGGRINYGYTF. In nucleotides, the CDR3 is TGTGCCAGCAGCTACGGGGGGGGAAGGATAAACTATGGCTACACCTTC. The variable domain in full, completed from reference TRBV7-9 and TRBJ1-2, reads DTGVSQNPRHKITKRGQNVTFRCDPISEHNRLYWYRQTLGQGPEFLTYFQNEAQLEKSRLLSDRFSAERPKGSFSTLEIQRTEQGDSAMYLCASSYGGGRINYGYTFGSGTRLTVV.

V is TRBV7-2 and J is TRBJ2-2; possibly TRBD1 for D (6 bases). The CDR3 has 15 amino acids. Germline V gene lookup returns CDR1 SGHTA and CDR2 FQGNSA. V was clipped by 5 bases and J by 1 base, with 11 bases between them. Here the CDR3 reads CASSRVGQNTGELFF. The CDR3 DNA reads TGTGCCAGCAGCCGGGTGGGACAGAACACCGGGGAGCTGTTTTTT.

This clonotype was observed at least ten times. CDR3 in amino acids: CASTRGQNNQPQHF. The DNA of the CDR3 is TGTGCCAGCACCCGGGGGCAGAACAATCAGCCCCAGCATTTT. The V and J genes are TRBV28 and TRBJ1-5; the D gene is possibly TRBD1 (6 bases). CDR1 is MDHEN, CDR2 SYDVKM, per germline. This CDR3 comprises 14 residues. Trimming cost V 7 bases and J 3 bases, with 13 bases left between them.

This clonotype was seen more than once but under ten times. In DNA, the CDR3 is TGTGCCAGCAGCCGTCCAGGGACAGGGGGCTTCTTAGTCAATGAGCAGTTCTTC. The encoded protein is CASSRPGTGGFLVNEQFF. The rearrangement uses TRBV11-2 and TRBJ2-1, with 12 bases matching TRBD1. The junction had 14 bases not matched to a gene; V was cut back by 5 bases and J by 6 bases. The CDR3 consists of 18 residues. From germline, CDR1 is SGHAT and CDR2 FQNNGV.

The CDR3 bases are TGTGCCTGGAATTTGGACAGCTATGGCTACACCTTC. It translates to CAWNLDSYGYTF. The chain has TRBV30 and TRBJ1-2, with a possible D match to TRBD1 (6 bases). Germline CDR1 is GTSNPN and CDR2 is SVGIG (reference sequence). Trimming shortened V by 4 bases and J by 4 bases, and 10 bases separated the two germline ends. This CDR3 contains 12 residues.

The J gene is TRBJ2-7, the V gene TRBV27; no clear D. CDR3 length: 14 amino acids. CDR1 is MNHEY, CDR2 SMNVEV, per germline (reference sequence). V lost 2 bases and J lost 3, with 11 bases in between. Here the CDR3 reads CASSLDIHGYEQYF. The CDR3 region has the DNA TGTGCCAGCAGTTTAGACATCCACGGCTACGAGCAGTACTTC.

This clonotype was seen only a few times. V is TRBV5-1 and J is TRBJ1-5; 12 bases fit TRBD1. The trim removed 8 bases at V and 1 base at J, leaving 16 bases unmatched. CDR1 is SGHRS and CDR2 is YFSETQ in the germline V gene. The CDR3 is 19 amino acids. The CDR3 loop reads CARAPTGTGGSGSNQPQHF. The CDR3 DNA follows: TGCGCCAGAGCACCAACCGGGACAGGGGGCTCTGGGAGCAATCAGCCCCAGCATTTT.

This clonotype showed up many times. The J gene is TRBJ2-3, the V gene TRBV5-1; D is perhaps TRBD2 (5 bases). CDR3 length: 13 amino acids. Germline V lookup: CDR1 SGHRS, CDR2 YFSETQ. The germline V and J ends were trimmed by 3 bases and 4 bases, with 9 bases remaining between them. The CDR3 DNA reads TGCGCCAGCAGCTCCGAGGGAGCAGATACGCAGTATTTT. It specifies CASSSEGADTQYF.

This clonotype was recorded a few times. V usage is TRBV11-2 and J usage is TRBJ2-7; D remains ambiguous. V was cut by 4 bases and J by 0 bases, with 13 bases left in between. The germline gives CDR1 SGHAT, CDR2 FQNNGV. This CDR3 spans 15 amino acids. For the CDR3, the DNA is TGTGCCAGCAGCTCGCGTGCCGCGAGCTCCTACGAGCAGTACTTC. This gives the protein CASSSRAASSYEQYF.

This rearrangement joins TRBV4-3 to TRBJ2-1; TRBD2 is a possible D gene (5 bases). Trimming took off 0 bases at V and 7 bases at J, with 13 bases between the two ends. Germline CDR1 and CDR2: LGHNA and YSLEER. This CDR3 has 15 residues. This CDR3 reads CASSQDVREGNEQFF. CDR3 coding DNA: TGCGCCAGCAGCCAAGATGTTAGAGAGGGAAATGAGCAGTTCTTC.

Only a few counts were recorded for this clonotype. This chain's CDR3 is CASSLSPDNRNEKLFF. CDR3 bases: TGTGCCAGCAGCCTAAGCCCCGACAACAGGAATGAAAAACTGTTTTTT. The chain joins TRBV7-6 to TRBJ1-4; tentative D call: TRBD1 (5 bases). Germline lookup yields CDR1 SGHVS and CDR2 FNYEAQ. The CDR3 extends over 16 amino acids. Trimming shortened V by 5 bases and J by 5 bases, and 18 bases separated the two germline ends.

The CDR3 sequence: CASRGSRGIYV. The CDR3, as DNA: TGTGCCAGCAGGGGTTCTCGGGGCATTTACGTC. V gene TRBV28 combines with J gene TRBJ2-7, with D perhaps matching TRBD1 or TRBD2 (5 bases each). V shed 6 bases and J shed 13 bases, with 16 bases lying between them. The germline gives CDR1 MDHEN, CDR2 SYDVKM. There are 11 residues in the CDR3.

This clonotype was seen repeatedly, ten times or more. V is TRBV5-1 and J is TRBJ2-7; tentative D call: TRBD1 (6 bases). CDR3 length: 14 residues. V shed 0 bases and J shed 4 bases, with 11 bases lying between them. CDR1 and CDR2 from the germline V gene are SGHRS and YFSETQ. The CDR3 bases are TGCGCCAGCAGCTTGGTTCAACAGGGATACGAGCAGTACTTC. Translated: CASSLVQQGYEQYF. The variable domain in full, completed from reference TRBV5-1 and TRBJ2-7, reads KAGVTQTPRYLIKTRGQQVTLSCSPISGHRSVSWYQQTPGQGLQFLFEYFSETQRNKGNFPGRFSGRQFSNSRSEMNVSTLELGDSALYLCASSLVQQGYEQYFGPGTRLTVT.

This clonotype was seen a handful of times. The rearrangement links TRBV5-1 to TRBJ2-3; TRBD2 matches 16 bases. The CDR3 length is 18 residues. Germline V gene data show CDR1 as SGHRS and CDR2 as YFSETQ. Trimming at V came to 4 bases and at J to 4 bases, leaving 9 bases not matched to a gene. In DNA form, the CDR3 reads TGCGCCAGCAGCGGGACTAGCGGGGGGGCCGAGGTCTCAGATACGCAGTATTTT. This translates into CASSGTSGGAEVSDTQYF.

This clonotype was counted between two and nine times. V usage is TRBV20-1 and J usage is TRBJ1-5; D call uncertain. The germline CDR1 and CDR2 sequences are DFQATT and SNEGSKA (reference sequence). This CDR3 is built from 14 residues. V dropped 3 bases and J dropped 4 bases, with 13 bases sitting between them. In DNA form, the CDR3 reads TGCAGTGCTAGGCCAGGCAGTGGGAATCAGCCCCAGCATTTT. Its translation: CSARPGSGNQPQHF.

This clonotype has a handful of counts. The chain has TRBV4-3 and TRBJ2-3, with TRBD2 matching 8 bases. After removal of 2 bases from V and 6 bases from J, the junction contained 7 bases not matched to a gene. The CDR3 runs to 15 residues. Per the germline V gene, CDR1 is LGHNA and CDR2 is YSLEER. The CDR3 DNA reads as TGCGCCAGCAGCCAAATGGGACTAGGTTATGATACGCAGTATTTT. Translating it yields CASSQMGLGYDTQYF.

This chain uses TRBV6-2 or TRBV6-3 with TRBJ2-2, with D possibly matching TRBD1 (6 bases). This CDR3 contains 15 residues. V lost 2 bases and J 4 bases, leaving 11 bases between the germline ends. The germline CDR1 and CDR2 sequences are MNHEY and SVGEGT. CDR3 loop: CASSYVGGITGELFF. CDR3 bases: TGTGCCAGCAGTTACGTAGGGGGAATCACCGGGGAGCTGTTTTTT.

This clonotype was counted between two and nine times. V is TRBV25-1 and J is TRBJ2-1; 8 positions agree with TRBD2. The CDR3 runs 15 residues. Germline values: CDR1 MGHDK, CDR2 SYGVNS. With V trimmed by 3 bases and J by 0 bases, 1 base remained unmatched. CDR3 sequence: CASSDSGDSYNEQFF. In DNA form, the CDR3 reads TGTGCCAGCAGTGATAGCGGGGACTCCTACAATGAGCAGTTCTTC.

The rearrangement uses TRBV7-8 and TRBJ1-5, with TRBD1 as a possible D gene (6 bases). The CDR3 covers 15 residues. Trimming took 6 bases from V and 5 from J, leaving 17 bases between them. Germline V gene sequence: CDR1 SGHVS, CDR2 FQNEAQ. CDR3 DNA: TGTGCCAGCAGTCCCAACAGGGTTGGGTATCAGCCCCAGCATTTT. Translated, it gives CASSPNRVGYQPQHF.

The CDR3 protein is CATSGPSGGGTDTQYF. CDR3 nucleotides: TGTGCCACCAGTGGTCCTAGCGGGGGGGGCACAGATACGCAGTATTTT. The chain employs TRBV24-1 and TRBJ2-3; 12 nucleotides align to TRBD2. The CDR3 is 16 residues long. V lost 5 bases, J lost 1 base, and 3 bases stayed unmatched. The germline CDR1 and CDR2 sequences are KGHDR and SFDVKD.

This clonotype was seen a handful of times. J is TRBJ2-1 and V is TRBV11-3; 14 nucleotides match TRBD2. Germline values: CDR1 SGHNT, CDR2 YENEEA. With 4 bases clipped from V and 7 bases from J, the junction kept 6 bases outside the gene matches. The CDR3 covers 16 residues. The CDR3 nucleotides are TGTGCCAGCAGCTCCGCGACTAGCGGGGGGGGAAATGAGCAGTTCTTC. Translating it yields CASSSATSGGGNEQFF.

This clonotype was counted a few times. The CDR3 spells CASSLGQGAPPNYNEQFF. The CDR3 DNA reads as TGCGCCAGCAGCCTCGGACAGGGGGCCCCTCCTAACTACAATGAGCAGTTCTTC. The chain recombines TRBV4-3 with TRBJ2-1; 11 bases match TRBD1. V dropped 4 bases and J dropped 3; count of bases not matched to a gene: 11. This CDR3 is 18 amino acids long. Germline-derived CDR1 and CDR2 are LGHNA and YSLEER.

The V gene is TRBV2, the J gene TRBJ2-2, with a possible D match to TRBD1 (6 bases). The CDR3 is 16 residues long. From germline, CDR1 is SNHLY and CDR2 FYNNEI. V was cut by 8 bases and J by 3 bases, with 19 bases left in between. As DNA, the CDR3 is TGTGCCAGCGGAGACGGACAGTTACTGTACACCGGGGAGCTGTTTTTT. As protein: CASGDGQLLYTGELFF.

The chain recombines TRBV7-2 with TRBJ2-3; 9 bases are a match to TRBD2. CDR3 length: 16 amino acids. Germline CDR1 reads SGHTA; CDR2 reads FQGNSA. Trimming at V came to 1 base and at J to 4 bases, leaving 6 bases not matched to a gene. For the CDR3, the DNA is TGTGCCAGCAGCTTAGTGGGGACTAGCCAGGCAGATACGCAGTATTTT. It is translated as CASSLVGTSQADTQYF.

This clonotype was detected a few times. DNA for the CDR3: TGCGCCAGCAGCCCCCTGACAGGAGACTCCTACGAGCAGTACTTC. Its translation is CASSPLTGDSYEQYF. The gene calls are TRBV5-1 and TRBJ2-7; tentative D call: TRBD1 (6 bases). V gave up 4 bases and J gave up 0 bases, with 14 bases separating them. Germline V gene lookup returns CDR1 SGHRS and CDR2 YFSETQ. The CDR3 consists of 15 residues.